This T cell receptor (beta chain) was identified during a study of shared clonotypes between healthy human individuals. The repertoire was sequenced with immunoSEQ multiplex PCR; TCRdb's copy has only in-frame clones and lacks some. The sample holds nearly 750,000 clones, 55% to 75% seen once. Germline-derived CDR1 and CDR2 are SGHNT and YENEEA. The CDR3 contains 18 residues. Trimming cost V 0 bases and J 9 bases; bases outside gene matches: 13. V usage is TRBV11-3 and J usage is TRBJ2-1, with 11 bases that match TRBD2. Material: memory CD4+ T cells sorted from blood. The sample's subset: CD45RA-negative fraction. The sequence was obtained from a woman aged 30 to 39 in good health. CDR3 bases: TGTGCCAGCAGCTTAGACCTCCCACTAGCGGGAGTCTTCAGTGAGCAGTTCTTC. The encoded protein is CASSLDLPLAGVFSEQFF.